The 6 T cell receptor beta chains in this list originate from one sample, sequenced in a study of CXCR3-negative and CXCR3-positive naive CD8 T cells. Broader study findings: The study found more hydrophobic TRB CDR3s in CXCR3-positive naive cells than in CXCR3-negative naive cells.

Libraries of TRB cDNA were made by 5' RACE and carried UMIs. One entry per CDR3 protein, without DNA, is what TCRdb gives after re-calling the 5' RACE reads. The sample has about 150,000 distinct CDR3 sequences. No antigen is known for these receptors. The sequenced sample was naive CXCR3+ CD8+ T cells from blood. The sample's subset: CD45RO-CCR7+CD27+CD95- naive CD8+ T cells expressing CXCR3 (TNR3+). All receptors come from a human donor in good health. Some clones in this sample may be carry-over from other donors' samples.

This chain joins TRBV4-3 and TRBJ2-5; TCRdb designates TRBD2, a call that cannot be tested without DNA. The CDR3 is 15 amino acids. Germline V gives CDR1 LGHNA, CDR2 YSLEER. This CDR3 reads CASSQSVLDQETQYF.

The CDR3 spells CASSFGDEQYF. The J gene is TRBJ2-7, the V gene TRBV7-6. Germline V lookup: CDR1 SGHVS, CDR2 FNYEAQ. The CDR3 contains 11 residues.

The gene calls are TRBV9 and TRBJ2-7; absent DNA, TCRdb's TRBD2 call cannot be checked. Germline V lookup: CDR1 SGDLS, CDR2 YYNGEE. This CDR3 region has 14 residues. The CDR3 sequence: CASSVGGREYEQYF.

V and J are TRBV19 and TRBJ2-1. Looked up from germline, CDR1 is LNHDA and CDR2 is SQIVND (reference sequence). The CDR3 has 13 residues. The CDR3 protein is CASSGLLRNEQFF.

The V gene is TRBV4-2, the J gene TRBJ2-1; there is no DNA to check the TCRdb D call of TRBD2. The germline V gene encodes CDR1 LGHNA and CDR2 YNFKEQ. The CDR3 runs 19 residues. CDR3 region: CASSQDPVTSGVPRNEQFF.

The chain uses TRBV7-3 and TRBJ2-1; TCRdb's assignment of TRBD2 cannot be checked, as there is no DNA. The germline CDR1 and CDR2 sequences are SGHTA and FQGTGA. The CDR3 has 14 amino acids. CDR3: CASSSSGAGDEQFF.